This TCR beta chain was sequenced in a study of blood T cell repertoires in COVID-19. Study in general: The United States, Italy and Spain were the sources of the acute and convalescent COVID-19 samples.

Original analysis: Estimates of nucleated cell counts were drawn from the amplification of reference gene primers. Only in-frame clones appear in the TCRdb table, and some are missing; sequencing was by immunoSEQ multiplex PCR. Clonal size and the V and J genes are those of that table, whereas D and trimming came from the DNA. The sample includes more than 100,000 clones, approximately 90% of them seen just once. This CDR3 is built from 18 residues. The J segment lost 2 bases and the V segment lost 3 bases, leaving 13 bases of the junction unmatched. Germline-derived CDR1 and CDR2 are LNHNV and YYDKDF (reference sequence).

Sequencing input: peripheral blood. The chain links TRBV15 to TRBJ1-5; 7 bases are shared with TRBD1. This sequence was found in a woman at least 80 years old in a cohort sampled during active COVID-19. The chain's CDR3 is CATSSIFSYRGGNQPQHF. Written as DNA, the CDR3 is TGTGCCACCAGCAGTATTTTTTCTTACAGGGGTGGCAATCAGCCCCAGCATTTT.